This TCR beta chain was recovered during a study of OX40 agonist ivuxolimab in advanced cancers. At the level of the study: An anti-OX40 (CD134) antibody with agonistic activity, ivuxolimab, was administered to patients. Patients in the trial were receiving intravenous ivuxolimab every 2 weeks, at doses of 0.01 to 10 mg/kg. Study observations and caveats: Researchers did not determine the expanded peripheral T cells' antigen specificity. Among patients with partial responses at 0.1-3.0 mg/kg, clonal expansion was among the lowest.

Method: immunoSEQ multiplex PCR; TCRdb's copy keeps in-frame clones and lacks some. The sample consists of under 100,000 clones, about 90% of them appearing once. Remarks on this clone: Its specificity is unknown.

The material sequenced was CD4+ or CD8+ T cells sorted from blood, taken in a trial of the OX40 agonist ivuxolimab. The receptor's source is an adult with an advanced solid tumor such as melanoma, head and neck, liver or kidney cancer.

CDR3 loop: CASSPTGSVTGELFF. The CDR3 DNA sequence: TGTGCCAGCTCACCGACAGGGTCCGTAACCGGGGAGCTGTTTTTT. J is TRBJ2-2 and V is TRBV18, with TRBD1 matching 7 bases. Germline CDR1 and CDR2: KGHSH and LQKENI. This CDR3 spans 15 amino acids. V shed 3 bases and J 5 bases; nucleotides not matched to a gene: 6. The variable domain in full, with the rest retrieved from reference TRBV18 and TRBJ2-2, is NAGVMQNPRHLVRRRGQEARLRCSPMKGHSHVYWYRQLPEEGLKFMVYLQKENIIDESGMPKERFSAEFPKEGPSILRIQQVVRGDSAAYFCASSPTGSVTGELFFGEGSRLTVL.